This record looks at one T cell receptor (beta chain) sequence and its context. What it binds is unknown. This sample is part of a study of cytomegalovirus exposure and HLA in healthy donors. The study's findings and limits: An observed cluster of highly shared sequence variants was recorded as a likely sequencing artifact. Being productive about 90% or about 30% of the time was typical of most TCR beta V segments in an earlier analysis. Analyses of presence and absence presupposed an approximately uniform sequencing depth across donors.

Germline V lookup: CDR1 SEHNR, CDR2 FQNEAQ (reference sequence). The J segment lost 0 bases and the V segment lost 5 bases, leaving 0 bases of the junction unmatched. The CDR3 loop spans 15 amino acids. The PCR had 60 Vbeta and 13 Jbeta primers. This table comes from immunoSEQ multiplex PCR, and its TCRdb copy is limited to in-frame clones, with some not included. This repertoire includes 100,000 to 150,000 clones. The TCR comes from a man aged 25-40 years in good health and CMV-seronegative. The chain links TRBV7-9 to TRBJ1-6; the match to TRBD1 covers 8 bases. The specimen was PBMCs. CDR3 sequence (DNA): TGTGCCAGCAGCGACAGGGGCTCCTATAATTCACCCCTCCACTTT. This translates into CASSDRGSYNSPLHF.